This is a list of T cell receptor beta chains from one sample in a study of T cell changes during pregnancy in multiple sclerosis. Method: immunoSEQ multiplex PCR; TCRdb's copy keeps in-frame clones and lacks some. Here the sample spans some 60,000 clones, approximately 90% being singletons. The sequenced sample was CD4+ T cells from peripheral blood mononuclear cells, obtained in the third trimester of pregnancy. These receptors were collected from a female donor with multiple sclerosis, enrolled in a pregnancy study. Each CDR3 is given with its conserved first and last residue. A D gene is named only where the DNA matches it firmly. A clone size is listed for some rows: how often the clone was seen (once, few, many), or a class if it is expanded.

D: TRBD1; J: TRBJ1-1; V: TRBV10-2; size: -; DNA: TGCGCCAGCTATGGGACAGAGACCTCGGGGACTGAAGCTTTCTTT; CDR3: CASYGTETSGTEAFF
D: TRBD1; J: TRBJ1-5; V: TRBV27; size: -; DNA: TGTGCCAGCAGCGACAGGGTTCTTGGCCCCAATCAGCCCCAGCATTTT; CDR3: CASSDRVLGPNQPQHF
D: TRBD2; J: TRBJ2-5; V: TRBV30; size: -; DNA: TGTGCCTGGACTAGCGGGGGGGTGGAGACCCAGTACTTC; CDR3: CAWTSGGVETQYF
D: -; J: TRBJ2-3; V: TRBV5-1; size: -; DNA: TGCGCCAGCAGCTTGGGGGGCCGGGGGACAGATACGCAGTATTTT; CDR3: CASSLGGRGTDTQYF
D: TRBD1; J: TRBJ2-7; V: TRBV2; size: -; DNA: TGTGCCAGCAGTGTCGCGACAGGGTACTACGAGCAGTACTTC; CDR3: CASSVATGYYEQYF
D: TRBD2; J: TRBJ2-3; V: TRBV11-2; size: -; DNA: TGTGCCAGCAGCTTAGGGCTAGCGGGACCCCCTAGCACAGATACGCAGTATTTT; CDR3: CASSLGLAGPPSTDTQYF
D: TRBD1; J: TRBJ2-3; V: TRBV19; size: -; DNA: TGTGCCAGTAGTAGGGCCCTTACAGGGGCCACAGATACGCAGTATTTT; CDR3: CASSRALTGATDTQYF
D: -; J: TRBJ2-3; V: TRBV14; size: -; DNA: TGTGCCAGCAGCCAAGGGCAGGGGCTGGGCACAGATACGCAGTATTTT; CDR3: CASSQGQGLGTDTQYF
D: -; J: TRBJ1-2; V: TRBV5-6; size: few; DNA: TGTGCCAGCACCGGGGATAACTATGGCTACACCTTC; CDR3: CASTGDNYGYTF
D: -; J: TRBJ1-5; V: TRBV27; size: -; DNA: TGTGCCAGCAGTCTCCAACGGACGGGGAGAATTGAGCCCCAGCATTTT; CDR3: CASSLQRTGRIEPQHF
D: -; J: TRBJ1-2; V: TRBV6-5; size: -; DNA: TGTGCCAGCAGTTACGAACTCCCTGCATCGGGAGGCTACACCTTC; CDR3: CASSYELPASGGYTF
D: TRBD1; J: TRBJ1-6; V: TRBV9; size: once; DNA: TGTGCCAGCAGCCCGACAGGGGCCGGGTGGTCACCCCTCCACTTT; CDR3: CASSPTGAGWSPLHF
D: TRBD1; J: TRBJ1-5; V: TRBV5-1; size: -; DNA: TGCGCCAGCAGCCTTGGACAGGCCAATCAGCCCCAGCATTTT; CDR3: CASSLGQANQPQHF
D: -; J: TRBJ1-6; V: TRBV5-6; size: -; DNA: TGTGCCAGCAGCCCGGGATCCCCAGGGGCCTATAATTCACCCCTCCACTTT; CDR3: CASSPGSPGAYNSPLHF
D: -; J: TRBJ2-6; V: TRBV4-2; size: once; DNA: TGTGCCAGCAGCCAAGTACAGACTGGGGCCAACGTCCTGACTTTC; CDR3: CASSQVQTGANVLTF
D: TRBD2; J: TRBJ2-3; V: TRBV7-9; size: -; DNA: TGTGCCAGCAGCTTAGTGGCGGGGGGTTACACAGATACGCAGTATTTT; CDR3: CASSLVAGGYTDTQYF
D: -; J: TRBJ2-1; V: TRBV10-3; size: -; DNA: TGTGCCATCAGCCCCAAGGGGACCTACAATGAGCAGTTCTTC; CDR3: CAISPKGTYNEQFF
D: -; J: TRBJ2-2; V: TRBV6-1; size: -; DNA: TGTGCCAGCAGCGATAATCAACGGAGCACCGGGGAGCTGTTTTTT; CDR3: CASSDNQRSTGELFF
D: TRBD1; J: TRBJ1-4; V: TRBV6-6; size: -; DNA: TGTGCCAGCAATGACAGGGGTGAGGAAAAACTGTTTTTT; CDR3: CASNDRGEEKLFF
D: TRBD1; J: TRBJ2-7; V: TRBV5-1; size: -; DNA: TGCGCCAGCAGCTCAGAACCCGGGACAGGGGTCGAGCAGTACTTC; CDR3: CASSSEPGTGVEQYF
D: TRBD1; J: TRBJ2-3; V: TRBV6-5; size: -; DNA: TGTGCCAGCAGACCCCGGACAGGGGGAGATACGCAGTATTTT; CDR3: CASRPRTGGDTQYF
D: -; J: TRBJ2-2; V: TRBV13; size: -; DNA: TGTGCCAGCAGCTTAGCCGGCGGCGAGGACACCGGGGAGCTGTTTTTT; CDR3: CASSLAGGEDTGELFF
D: -; J: TRBJ2-5; V: TRBV5-1; size: -; DNA: TGCGCCACTACCCACTTTTCCGCTTCAGAGACCCAGTACTTC; CDR3: CATTHFSASETQYF
D: -; J: TRBJ2-3; V: TRBV30; size: -; DNA: TGTGCCTGGAGTCCAGAGGAGTGGATTGGCGCAGATACGCAGTATTTT; CDR3: CAWSPEEWIGADTQYF
D: TRBD2; J: TRBJ2-3; V: TRBV19; size: -; DNA: TGTGCCAGTAGTATAGAACTAGCGGGAGGGCCGAATTCAGATACGCAGTATTTT; CDR3: CASSIELAGGPNSDTQYF
D: -; J: TRBJ2-7; V: TRBV4-2; size: -; DNA: TGTGCCAGCAGCCGGGAGAGCGTTTTCCCAACCTACGAGCAGTACTTC; CDR3: CASSRESVFPTYEQYF
D: TRBD2; J: TRBJ2-3; V: TRBV5-6; size: -; DNA: TGTGCCAGCAGCTTTTCGAGCGGGAGTCATGATACGCAGTATTTT; CDR3: CASSFSSGSHDTQYF
D: -; J: TRBJ2-5; V: TRBV6-1; size: once; DNA: TGTGCCAGCATCCTGAACGGGGAGACCCAGTACTTC; CDR3: CASILNGETQYF
D: -; J: TRBJ1-1; V: TRBV18; size: -; DNA: TGTGCCAGCTCACCTCCAGACATGAACACTGAAGCTTTCTTT; CDR3: CASSPPDMNTEAFF
D: TRBD2; J: TRBJ2-7; V: TRBV14; size: few; DNA: TGTGCCAGCAGCCCCAGACACCGGACTAGCGGGAGACCCACCTACGAGCAGTACTTC; CDR3: CASSPRHRTSGRPTYEQYF
D: -; J: TRBJ1-5; V: TRBV6-1; size: many; DNA: TGTGCCAGCAGGTGGACAGATAGCAATCAGCCCCAGCATTTT; CDR3: CASRWTDSNQPQHF
D: -; J: TRBJ1-2; V: TRBV10-3; size: -; DNA: TGTGCCGCCCAGGGAACGGGTGGCTACACCTTC; CDR3: CAAQGTGGYTF
D: TRBD1; J: TRBJ2-7; V: TRBV7-9; size: -; DNA: TGTGCCAGCAGCTTTCATCAGGGGGTCGACGAGCAGTACTTC; CDR3: CASSFHQGVDEQYF
D: -; J: TRBJ1-1; V: TRBV6-6; size: once; DNA: TGTGCCAGCAGATTGGACAGAGTAAACACTGAAGCTTTCTTT; CDR3: CASRLDRVNTEAFF